One and the same sample provided the 3 T cell receptor beta chains below, sequenced in a study of T cell changes during pregnancy in multiple sclerosis. Produced via immunoSEQ multiplex PCR; TCRdb's table is partial and in-frame only. The profile shows over 80,000 clones, around nine tenths of them singletons. The material sequenced was peripheral blood, taken in the second trimester of pregnancy. The origin of the receptors is a female donor in good health, enrolled as a control in a pregnancy study.

This rearrangement joins TRBV10-2 to TRBJ2-5; D remains unclear. V dropped 1 base and J dropped 2 bases, with 14 bases sitting between them. Germline values: CDR1 WSHSY, CDR2 SAAADI. This CDR3 spans 16 amino acids. The CDR3 protein is CASSELVERAQETQYF. In DNA, the CDR3 is TGCGCCAGCAGTGAGTTGGTAGAGCGAGCTCAAGAGACCCAGTACTTC.

The genes are TRBV18 and TRBJ2-1; D is unclear. The CDR3 runs to 15 residues. V was shortened by 6 bases and J by 3 bases, with 15 bases between the two germline ends. The germline V gene encodes CDR1 KGHSH and CDR2 LQKENI. The CDR3 loop is CASSPRLPSYNEQFF. CDR3 in DNA: TGTGCCAGCTCCCCCAGACTCCCTAGCTACAATGAGCAGTTCTTC.

The V and J genes are TRBV28 and TRBJ1-1; a possible D gene is TRBD1 (5 bases). This CDR3 contains 12 residues. Germline values: CDR1 MDHEN, CDR2 SYDVKM. V dropped 3 bases and J dropped 9 bases, with 11 bases sitting between them. In nucleotides, the CDR3 is TGTGCCAGCAGTTTGCCAGGGAGGAAAGCTTTCTTT. It yields the protein CASSLPGRKAFF.